A selection of T cell receptor beta chains follows, all from one sample in a study of blood T cells in healthy people across ages. A single record per CDR3 protein comes from TCRdb applying MiXCR to the 5' RACE reads. The sample records roughly 1.5 million distinct CDR3 sequences, less than 45% being singletons. The sequencing input was blood. These receptors originate from a woman between 18 and 29 years old in good health. Each CDR3 is given with its conserved first and last residue. D genes are given only for firm matches. Expanded clones are given a class, and other clones once, few, many or no size at all.

d_call j_call v_call clone_size cdr3_nt cdr3_aa
- TRBJ2-7 TRBV12-3/TRBV12-4 - TGTGCCAGCAGGCTTACGGCGGGCCTCTCCTACGAGCAGTACTTC CASRLTAGLSYEQYF
- TRBJ2-1 TRBV25-1 - TGTGCCAGCAGTGGGGTAGGGACCTTGAATGAGCAGTTCTTC CASSGVGTLNEQFF
TRBD1 TRBJ2-2 TRBV4-1 - TGCGCCAGCAGCCAAGATAAACAGGGGGCGGGCGGGGAGCTGTTTTTT CASSQDKQGAGGELFF
- TRBJ1-1 TRBV27 - TGTGCCAGCAGTTTACGGGTGTCCGCTGAAGCTTTCTTT CASSLRVSAEAFF
- TRBJ1-2 TRBV9 - TGTGCCAGCAGCTTCCGGCAGGGAGGATCGGGCTACACCTTC CASSFRQGGSGYTF
TRBD2 TRBJ2-1 TRBV7-9 - TGTGCCAGCAGCTTATGGGGGACTAGAAGCAATGAGCAGTTCTTC CASSLWGTRSNEQFF
TRBD1 TRBJ2-4 TRBV6-1 - TGTGCCAGCAGGGGACAGGGGCTAGCCAAAAACATTCAGTACTTC CASRGQGLAKNIQYF
TRBD2 TRBJ2-3 TRBV4-1 many TGCGCCAGCAGCGACCTTAGCGGGGCAGATACGCAGTATTTT CASSDLSGADTQYF
TRBD2 TRBJ2-3 TRBV6-5 - TGTGCCAGCAGTTACGCCCTAGCGGGGGGGCTCTTCACAGATACGCAGTATTTT CASSYALAGGLFTDTQYF
- TRBJ1-1 TRBV3-1 few TGTGCCAGCAGCCGTACACAGAACACTGAAGCTTTCTTT CASSRTQNTEAFF
- TRBJ1-1 TRBV20-1 few TGCAGTGCTAGCAAACTAAACACTGAAGCTTTCTTT CSASKLNTEAFF
- TRBJ2-1 TRBV7-8 few TGTGCCAGCAGCTATGGACTCATCCCGTGGAATGAGCAGTTCTTC CASSYGLIPWNEQFF
TRBD1 TRBJ1-4 TRBV7-9 once TGTGCCAGCAGCACCGGACGGACAGGAGAGACTAATGAAAAACTGTTTTTT CASSTGRTGETNEKLFF
- TRBJ1-1 TRBV6-5 - TGTGCCAGCAGTTACTCGACTCGTGGAAACACTGAAGCTTTCTTT CASSYSTRGNTEAFF
- TRBJ1-2 TRBV6-5 - TGTGCCAGCAGTTATGAAGGGGATGGCTACACCTTC CASSYEGDGYTF
- TRBJ1-2 TRBV20-1 - TGCAGTGCTTCCCGACAGTACTGCACCTTC CSASRQYCTF
- TRBJ2-5 TRBV11-2 few TGTGCCAGCAGCTTAGACGATTACCCATACGATCAAGAGACCCAGTACTTC CASSLDDYPYDQETQYF
- TRBJ2-1 TRBV30 - TGTGCCTGGAGGCCCTACTACAATGAGCAGTTCTTC CAWRPYYNEQFF
- TRBJ1-1 TRBV12-3/TRBV12-4 few TGTGCCAGCAGTTTAGATGAGGGGTGGGCTACAGCTTTCTTT CASSLDEGWATAFF
- TRBJ2-3 TRBV18 - TGTGCCAGCTCACGTTTACTTGGCACAGATACGCAGTATTTT CASSRLLGTDTQYF
TRBD2 TRBJ2-1 TRBV19 - TGTGCGAGCGGGGACAATGAGCAGTTCTTC CASGDNEQFF
- TRBJ2-3 TRBV20-1 - TGCAGTGCTATGAGGGGGGCTAGCACAGATACGCAGTATTTT CSAMRGASTDTQYF
- TRBJ1-1 TRBV7-3 many TGTGCCAGCAGCCCGACCGGGGGAACTGAAGCTTTCTTT CASSPTGGTEAFF
TRBD2 TRBJ2-1 TRBV12-3/TRBV12-4 few TGTGCCAGCAGTTGGACTAGTAACGAGCAGTTCTTC CASSWTSNEQFF
TRBD2 TRBJ2-7 TRBV20-1 many TGCAGTGCTAGAGAGCGGGAGTACGAGCAGTACTTC CSAREREYEQYF
- TRBJ2-1 TRBV4-3 - TGCGCCAGCAGCCAGGGCAGTGCCCACGAGCAGTTCTTC CASSQGSAHEQFF
- TRBJ1-5 TRBV2 once TGTGCCAGCAGAGCGGACAGAATAAATCAGCCCCAGCATTTT CASRADRINQPQHF
TRBD2 TRBJ2-5 TRBV7-8 - TGTGCCAGCAGCTTAGCGGGGGGGTTCGAGGAGACCCAGTACTTC CASSLAGGFEETQYF
- TRBJ1-1 TRBV9 few TGTGCCAGCAGCGTAGAAGGAAGGGCGGGAGCTTTCTTT CASSVEGRAGAFF
TRBD2 TRBJ2-5 TRBV13 once TGTGCCAGCAGCCCGACTAGCGGGAGACAAGAGACCCAGTACTTC CASSPTSGRQETQYF
TRBD2 TRBJ2-7 TRBV9 - TGTGCCAGCAGCCCCCGGGGTAGCGGGCCCAATGAGCAGTACTTC CASSPRGSGPNEQYF
- TRBJ1-4 TRBV28 few TGTGCCAGCAGCGAAGGGGGGAACAATGAAAAACTGTTTTTT CASSEGGNNEKLFF